This TCR beta chain is from a study of cytotoxic CD8 clonotypes in ibrutinib-treated CLL. Overall study context: Results showed about 24 partial and 2 complete responses; following median roughly 68 months, 14 remained remitted, around twelve advanced.

TCRdb's copy holds only in-frame clones and misses some; the assay was immunoSEQ multiplex PCR. The sample holds more than 200,000 clones, more than 70% seen once. V was trimmed by 8 bases and J by 2 bases, leaving 13 bases between them. CDR3 length equals 14 residues. Germline values: CDR1 SGHVS, CDR2 FQNEAQ. The sequences come from PBMCs, collected after 12 months of ibrutinib treatment. The sequence was obtained from a human donor with chronic lymphocytic leukemia. The chain couples TRBV7-8 to TRBJ1-3, with D possibly being TRBD1 (5 bases). As DNA, the CDR3 is TGTGCCAGCGCGGGGGGTTTTGCTGGAAACACCATATATTTT. This sequence encodes CASAGGFAGNTIYF.